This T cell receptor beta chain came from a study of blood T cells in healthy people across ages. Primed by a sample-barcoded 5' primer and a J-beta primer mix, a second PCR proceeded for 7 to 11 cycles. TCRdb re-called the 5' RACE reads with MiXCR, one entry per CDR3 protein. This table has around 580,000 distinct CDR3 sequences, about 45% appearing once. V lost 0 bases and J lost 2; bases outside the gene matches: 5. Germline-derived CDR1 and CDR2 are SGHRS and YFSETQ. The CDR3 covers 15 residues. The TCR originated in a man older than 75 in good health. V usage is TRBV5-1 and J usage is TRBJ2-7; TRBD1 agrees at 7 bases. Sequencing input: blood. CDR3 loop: CASSLGDSLTYEQYF. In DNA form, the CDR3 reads TGCGCCAGCAGCTTGGGGGACAGCTTGACCTACGAGCAGTACTTC.